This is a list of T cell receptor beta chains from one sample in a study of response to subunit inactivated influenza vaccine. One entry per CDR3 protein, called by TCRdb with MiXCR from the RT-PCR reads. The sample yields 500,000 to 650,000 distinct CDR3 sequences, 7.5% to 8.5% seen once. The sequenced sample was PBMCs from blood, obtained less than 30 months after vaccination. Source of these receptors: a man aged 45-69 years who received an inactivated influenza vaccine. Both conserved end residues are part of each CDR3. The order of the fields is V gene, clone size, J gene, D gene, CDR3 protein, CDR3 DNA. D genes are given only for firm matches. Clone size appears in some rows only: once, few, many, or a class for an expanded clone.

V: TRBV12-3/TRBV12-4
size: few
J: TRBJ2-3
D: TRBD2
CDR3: CASSFLAGIADTQYF
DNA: TGTGCCAGCAGTTTCCTAGCGGGGATCGCGGATACGCAGTATTTT

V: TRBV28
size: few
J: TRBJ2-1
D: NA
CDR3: CASSPSLHEQFF
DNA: TGTGCCAGCAGTCCCTCCCTCCATGAGCAGTTCTTC

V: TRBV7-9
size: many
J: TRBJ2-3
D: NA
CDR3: CASSLQGGGPDTQYF
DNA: TGTGCCAGCAGCTTACAAGGCGGAGGCCCAGATACGCAGTATTTT

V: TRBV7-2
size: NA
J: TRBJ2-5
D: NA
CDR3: CASSLVAGRTKVTQYF
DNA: TGTGCCAGCAGCTTAGTTGCCGGACGGACGAAGGTGACCCAGTACTTC

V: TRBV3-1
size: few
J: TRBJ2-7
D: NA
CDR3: CASRQGGGTDEQYF
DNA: TGTGCCAGCAGGCAGGGAGGGGGCACGGACGAGCAGTACTTC

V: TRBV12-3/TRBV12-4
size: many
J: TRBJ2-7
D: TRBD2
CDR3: CASSPSGRTYEQYF
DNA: TGTGCCAGCAGTCCTAGCGGGCGAACCTACGAGCAGTACTTC

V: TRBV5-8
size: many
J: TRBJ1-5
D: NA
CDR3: CASSFSGIMTQHF
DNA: TGTGCCAGCAGCTTTAGTGGGATCATGACCCAGCATTTT

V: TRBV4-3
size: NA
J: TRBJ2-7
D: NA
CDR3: CASSQSRRDIINYEQYF
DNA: TGCGCCAGCAGCCAAAGCCGTCGGGACATCATCAACTACGAGCAGTACTTC

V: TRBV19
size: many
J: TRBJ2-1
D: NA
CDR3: CASSIGNEQFF
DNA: TGTGCCAGTAGTATAGGTAATGAGCAGTTCTTC

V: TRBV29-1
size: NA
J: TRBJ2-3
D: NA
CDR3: CSAGRSTDTQYF
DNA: TGCAGCGCGGGACGCAGCACAGATACGCAGTATTTT

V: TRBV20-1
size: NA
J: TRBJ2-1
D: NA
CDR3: CSVERANNEQFF
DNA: TGCAGTGTAGAGCGGGCTAACAATGAGCAGTTCTTC

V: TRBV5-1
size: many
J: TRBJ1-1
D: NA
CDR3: CASSLVPHGPMNTEAFF
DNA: TGCGCCAGCAGCTTGGTCCCCCATGGGCCCATGAACACTGAAGCTTTCTTT

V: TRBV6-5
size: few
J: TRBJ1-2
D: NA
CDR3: CASSPQGSGYTF
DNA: TGTGCCAGCAGCCCACAGGGCTCTGGCTACACCTTC

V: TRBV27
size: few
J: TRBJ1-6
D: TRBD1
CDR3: CASSLHDRGDNSPLHF
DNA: TGTGCCAGCAGTCTGCACGACAGGGGAGATAATTCACCCCTCCACTTT

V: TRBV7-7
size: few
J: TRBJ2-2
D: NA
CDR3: CASSPTGWTGELFF
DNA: TGTGCTAGCAGCCCCACAGGGTGGACCGGGGAGCTGTTTTTT

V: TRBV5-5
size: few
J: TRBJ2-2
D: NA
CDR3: CASSSISGTVTGELFF
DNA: TGTGCCAGCAGCAGTATCTCCGGGACCGTCACCGGGGAGCTGTTTTTT

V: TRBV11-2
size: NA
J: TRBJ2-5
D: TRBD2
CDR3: CASSLLASGSPETQYF
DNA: TGTGCCAGCAGCTTATTGGCTAGCGGGAGCCCAGAGACCCAGTACTTC

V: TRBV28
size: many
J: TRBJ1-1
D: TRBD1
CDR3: CASRDRGANTEAFF
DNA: TGTGCCAGCCGGGACAGGGGGGCGAACACTGAAGCTTTCTTT

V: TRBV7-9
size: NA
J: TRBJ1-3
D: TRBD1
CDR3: CASSRRQGVSGNTIYF
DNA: TGTGCCAGCAGCCGCAGACAGGGTGTTTCCGGAAACACCATATATTTT

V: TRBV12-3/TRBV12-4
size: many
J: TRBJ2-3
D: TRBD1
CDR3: CASSTGQGGTDTQYF
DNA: TGTGCCAGCAGCACGGGACAGGGGGGCACAGATACGCAGTATTTT

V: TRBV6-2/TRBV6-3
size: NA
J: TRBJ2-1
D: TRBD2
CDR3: CASSPWGSGRAGSYNEQFF
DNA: TGTGCCAGCAGCCCCTGGGGTAGCGGGAGGGCCGGCTCCTACAATGAGCAGTTCTTC

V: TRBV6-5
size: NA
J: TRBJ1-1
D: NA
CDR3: CASSWDGYTEAFF
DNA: TGTGCCAGCAGTTGGGATGGCTACACTGAAGCTTTCTTT

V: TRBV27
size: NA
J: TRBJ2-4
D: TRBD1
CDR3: CASSLGRDSLYF
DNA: TGTGCCAGCAGTTTAGGCCGGGACAGTTTGTACTTC

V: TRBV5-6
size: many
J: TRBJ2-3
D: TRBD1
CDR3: CASNHRGPDTQYF
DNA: TGTGCCAGCAACCACAGGGGGCCAGATACGCAGTATTTT

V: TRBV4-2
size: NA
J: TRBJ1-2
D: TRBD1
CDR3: CASSQDLGQGSYGYTF
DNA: TGTGCCAGCAGCCAAGACCTGGGACAGGGTAGCTATGGCTACACCTTC

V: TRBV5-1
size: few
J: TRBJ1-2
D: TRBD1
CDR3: CASGQGDSGYTF
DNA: TGCGCCAGCGGACAGGGGGACTCTGGCTACACCTTC

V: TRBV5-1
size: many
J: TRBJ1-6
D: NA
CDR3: CASSLVGRESSPLHF
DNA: TGCGCCAGCAGCTTGGTAGGCAGGGAGAGTTCACCCCTCCACTTT

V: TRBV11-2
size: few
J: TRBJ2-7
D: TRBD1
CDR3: CASSTGQIHEQYF
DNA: TGTGCCAGCAGCACGGGACAGATTCACGAGCAGTACTTC

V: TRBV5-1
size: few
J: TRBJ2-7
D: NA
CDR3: CASSIKGPSYEQYF
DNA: TGCGCCAGCAGCATAAAAGGGCCCTCCTACGAGCAGTACTTC

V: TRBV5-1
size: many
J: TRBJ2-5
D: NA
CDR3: CASSLEWGQETQYF
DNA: TGCGCCAGCAGCTTGGAATGGGGCCAAGAGACCCAGTACTTC

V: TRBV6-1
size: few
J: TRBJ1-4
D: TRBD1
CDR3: CASMNFGTGDEKLFF
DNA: TGTGCCAGCATGAACTTCGGGACAGGGGACGAAAAACTGTTTTTT

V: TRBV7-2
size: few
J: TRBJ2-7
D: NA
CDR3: CASSSTVGSPAEYF
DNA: TGTGCCAGCAGCTCGACAGTCGGGTCCCCGGCCGAGTACTTC

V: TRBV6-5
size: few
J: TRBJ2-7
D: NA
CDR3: CASSYNPGLLPEQYF
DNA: TGTGCCAGCAGTTACAATCCAGGGCTCCTCCCCGAGCAGTACTTC

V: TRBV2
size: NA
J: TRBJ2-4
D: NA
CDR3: CASRAGWDKNIQYF
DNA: TGTGCCAGCAGGGCCGGTTGGGACAAAAACATTCAGTACTTC

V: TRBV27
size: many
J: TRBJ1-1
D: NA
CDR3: CASSLMGGTGEAFF
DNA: TGTGCCAGCAGTTTAATGGGAGGAACGGGTGAAGCTTTCTTT

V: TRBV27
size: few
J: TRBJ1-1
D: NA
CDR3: CASSPDLAGTEAFF
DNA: TGTGCCAGCAGTCCGGACCTGGCCGGCACTGAAGCTTTCTTT

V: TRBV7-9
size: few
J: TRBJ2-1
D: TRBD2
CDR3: CASSPRLAGDYNEQFF
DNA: TGTGCCAGCAGCCCGCGGCTAGCGGGGGACTACAATGAGCAGTTCTTC

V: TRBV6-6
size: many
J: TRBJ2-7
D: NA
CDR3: CASTRGTLPEQYF
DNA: TGTGCCAGCACTCGTGGGACATTGCCTGAGCAGTACTTC

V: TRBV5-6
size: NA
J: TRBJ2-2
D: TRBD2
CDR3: CASSLHGVTWGGTGELFF
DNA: TGTGCCAGCAGCCTACACGGCGTAACCTGGGGGGGCACCGGGGAGCTGTTTTTT

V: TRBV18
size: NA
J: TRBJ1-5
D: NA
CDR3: CASSPAPTLNNQPQHF
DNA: TGTGCCAGCTCACCCGCTCCGACACTCAACAATCAGCCCCAGCATTTT

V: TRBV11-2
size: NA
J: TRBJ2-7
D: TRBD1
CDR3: CASSITGGGASGSYEQYF
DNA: TGTGCCAGCAGCATCACAGGGGGTGGCGCGTCGGGCTCCTACGAGCAGTACTTC

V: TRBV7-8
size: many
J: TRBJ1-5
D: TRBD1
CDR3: CASSPRTGGGNQPQHF
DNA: TGTGCCAGCAGCCCCAGGACAGGGGGCGGGAATCAGCCCCAGCATTTT

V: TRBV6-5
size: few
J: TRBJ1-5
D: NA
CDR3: CASSYSGRDIRGDQPQHF
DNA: TGTGCCAGCAGTTACTCGGGGCGGGACATCCGAGGGGATCAGCCCCAGCATTTT

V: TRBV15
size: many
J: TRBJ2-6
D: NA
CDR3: CATSRWGLSGANVLTF
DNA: TGTGCCACCAGCAGATGGGGCCTCTCTGGGGCCAACGTCCTGACTTTC

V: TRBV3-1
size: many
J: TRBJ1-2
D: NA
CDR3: CASSRRGGYTF
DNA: TGTGCCAGCAGCCGAAGAGGGGGCTACACCTTC

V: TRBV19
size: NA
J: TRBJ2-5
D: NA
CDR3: CASRKGEETQYF
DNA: TGTGCCAGTAGGAAGGGTGAAGAGACCCAGTACTTC

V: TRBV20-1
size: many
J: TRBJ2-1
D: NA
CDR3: CSAGGATRYNEQFF
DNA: TGCAGTGCCGGAGGGGCTACCAGGTACAATGAGCAGTTCTTC

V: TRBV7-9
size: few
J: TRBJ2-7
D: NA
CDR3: CASSSVTYEQYF
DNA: TGTGCCAGCAGCTCGGTAACCTACGAGCAGTACTTC

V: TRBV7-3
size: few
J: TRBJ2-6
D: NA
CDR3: CASSSLNYRSSGANVLTF
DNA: TGTGCCAGCAGCTCACTCAATTATAGGAGCTCTGGGGCCAACGTCCTGACTTTC

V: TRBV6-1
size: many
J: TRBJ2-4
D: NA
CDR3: CASSEHGTKNIQYF
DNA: TGTGCCAGCAGTGAACATGGTACCAAAAACATTCAGTACTTC

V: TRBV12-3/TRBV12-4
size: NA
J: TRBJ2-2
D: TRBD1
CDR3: CASSLQGTFRRGELFF
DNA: TGTGCCAGCAGCCTACAGGGGACGTTCAGACGCGGGGAGCTGTTTTTT

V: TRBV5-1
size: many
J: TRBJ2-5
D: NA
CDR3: CASSLMGSETQYF
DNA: TGCGCCAGCAGCTTGATGGGTTCAGAGACCCAGTACTTC

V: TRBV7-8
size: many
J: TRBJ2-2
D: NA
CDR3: CASSLRTGRANTGELFF
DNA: TGTGCCAGCAGCTTAAGGACCGGCAGGGCTAACACCGGGGAGCTGTTTTTT